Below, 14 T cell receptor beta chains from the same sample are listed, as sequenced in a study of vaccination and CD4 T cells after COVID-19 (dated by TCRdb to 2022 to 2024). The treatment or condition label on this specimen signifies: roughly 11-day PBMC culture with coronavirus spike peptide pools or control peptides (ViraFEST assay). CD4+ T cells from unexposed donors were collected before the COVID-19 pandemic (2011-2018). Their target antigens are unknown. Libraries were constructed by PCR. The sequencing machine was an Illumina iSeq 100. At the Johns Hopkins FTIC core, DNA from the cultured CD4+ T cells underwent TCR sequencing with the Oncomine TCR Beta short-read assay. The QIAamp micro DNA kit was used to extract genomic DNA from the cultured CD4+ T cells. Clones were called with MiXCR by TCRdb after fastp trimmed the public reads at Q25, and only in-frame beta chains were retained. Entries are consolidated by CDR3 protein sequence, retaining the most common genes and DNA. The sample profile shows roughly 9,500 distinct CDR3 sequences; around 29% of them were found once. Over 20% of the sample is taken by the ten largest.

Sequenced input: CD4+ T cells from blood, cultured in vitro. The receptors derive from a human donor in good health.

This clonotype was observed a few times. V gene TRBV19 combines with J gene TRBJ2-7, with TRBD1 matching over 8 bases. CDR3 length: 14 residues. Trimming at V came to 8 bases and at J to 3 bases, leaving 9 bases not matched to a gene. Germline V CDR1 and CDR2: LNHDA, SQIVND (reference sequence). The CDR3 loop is CASRNGTGLYEQYF. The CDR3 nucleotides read TGTGCCAGTCGAAACGGGACAGGCCTCTACGAGCAGTACTTC.

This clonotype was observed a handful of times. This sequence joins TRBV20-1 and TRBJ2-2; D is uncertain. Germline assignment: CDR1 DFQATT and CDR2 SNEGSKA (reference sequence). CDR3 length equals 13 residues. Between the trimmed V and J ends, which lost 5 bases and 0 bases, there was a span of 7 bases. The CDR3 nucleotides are TGCAGTGCTGAACGGACGAACACCGGGGAGCTGTTTTTT. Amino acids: CSAERTNTGELFF.

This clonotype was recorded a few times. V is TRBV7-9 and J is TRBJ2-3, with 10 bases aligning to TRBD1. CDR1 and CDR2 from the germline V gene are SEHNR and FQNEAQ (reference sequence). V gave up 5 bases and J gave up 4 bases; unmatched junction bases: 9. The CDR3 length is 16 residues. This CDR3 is CASSVGTGDVSDTQYF. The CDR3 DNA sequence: TGTGCCAGCAGCGTCGGGACAGGGGATGTATCAGATACGCAGTATTTT.

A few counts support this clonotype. CDR3 sequence: CAADGRAQETQYF. CDR3 DNA sequence: TGTGCCGCTGACGGAAGGGCCCAAGAGACCCAGTACTTC. The chain joins TRBV28 to TRBJ2-5, with no clear D. Germline V lookup: CDR1 MDHEN, CDR2 SYDVKM. There are 13 residues in the CDR3. V was shortened by 11 bases and J by 1 base, with 14 bases between the two germline ends.

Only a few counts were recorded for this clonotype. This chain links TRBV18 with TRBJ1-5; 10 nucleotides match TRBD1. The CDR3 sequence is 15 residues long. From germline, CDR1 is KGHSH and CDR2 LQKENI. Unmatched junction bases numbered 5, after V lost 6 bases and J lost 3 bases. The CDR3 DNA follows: TGTGCCAGCTCCAGGGACAGGGGACACAATCAGCCCCAGCATTTT. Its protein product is CASSRDRGHNQPQHF.

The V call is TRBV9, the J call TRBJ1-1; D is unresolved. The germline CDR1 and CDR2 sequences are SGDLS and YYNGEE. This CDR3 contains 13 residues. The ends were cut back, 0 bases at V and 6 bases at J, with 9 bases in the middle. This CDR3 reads CASSVDTRSEAFF. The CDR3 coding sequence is TGTGCCAGCAGCGTAGATACTAGGTCTGAAGCTTTCTTT. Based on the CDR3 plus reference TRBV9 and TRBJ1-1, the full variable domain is DSGVTQTPKHLITATGQRVTLRCSPRSGDLSVYWYQQSLDQGLQFLIQYYNGEERAKGNILERFSAQQFPDLHSELNLSSLELGDSALYFCASSVDTRSEAFFGQGTRLTVV.

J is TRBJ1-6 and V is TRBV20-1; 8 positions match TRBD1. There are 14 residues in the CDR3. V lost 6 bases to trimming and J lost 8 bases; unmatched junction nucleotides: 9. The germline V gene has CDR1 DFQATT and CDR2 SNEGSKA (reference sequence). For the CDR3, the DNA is TGCAGTGCGCTTGCAGGGGGCTTGGATTCACCCCTCCACTTT. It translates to CSALAGGLDSPLHF.

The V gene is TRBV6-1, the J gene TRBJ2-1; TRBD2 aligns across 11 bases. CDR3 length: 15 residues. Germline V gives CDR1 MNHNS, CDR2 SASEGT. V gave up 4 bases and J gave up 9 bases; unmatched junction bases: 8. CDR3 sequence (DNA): TGTGCCAGCAGTGTTACTAGCGGGAGTAGCACTGAGCAGTTCTTC. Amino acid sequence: CASSVTSGSSTEQFF.

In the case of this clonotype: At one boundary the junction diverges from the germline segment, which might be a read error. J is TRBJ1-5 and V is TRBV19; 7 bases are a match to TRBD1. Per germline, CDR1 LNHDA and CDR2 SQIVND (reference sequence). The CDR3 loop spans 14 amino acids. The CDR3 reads CASGMTGLYQPQHF. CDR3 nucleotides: TGTGCCAGTGGTATGACAGGGCTCTATCAGCCCCAGCATTTT.

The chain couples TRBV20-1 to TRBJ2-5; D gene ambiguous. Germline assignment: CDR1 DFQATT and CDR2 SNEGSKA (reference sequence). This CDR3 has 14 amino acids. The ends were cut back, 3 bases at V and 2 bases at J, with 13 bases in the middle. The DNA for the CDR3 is TGCAGTGCTAGGGGCTCTAGGGCTCAAGAGACCCAGTACTTC. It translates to CSARGSRAQETQYF.

The CDR3 DNA reads as TGTGCCAGCAGCAAGGGCAGGTTCGGGAACTCCGACGAGCAGTACTTC. Protein sequence: CASSKGRFGNSDEQYF. The rearrangement uses TRBV21-1 and TRBJ2-7. TRBV21-1 is a listed pseudogene. This CDR3 contains 16 residues.

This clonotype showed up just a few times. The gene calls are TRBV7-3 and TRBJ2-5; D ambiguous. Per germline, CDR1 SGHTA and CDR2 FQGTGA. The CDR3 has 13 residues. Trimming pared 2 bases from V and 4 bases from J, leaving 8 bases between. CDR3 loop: CASSLGWPETQYF. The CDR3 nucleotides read TGTGCCAGCAGCTTAGGGTGGCCAGAGACCCAGTACTTC.

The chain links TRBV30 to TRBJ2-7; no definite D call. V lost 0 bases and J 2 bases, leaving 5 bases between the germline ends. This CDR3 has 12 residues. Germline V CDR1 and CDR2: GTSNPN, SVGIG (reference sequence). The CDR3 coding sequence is TGTGCCTGGAGTGTAGGTACCTACGAGCAGTACTTC. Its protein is CAWSVGTYEQYF.

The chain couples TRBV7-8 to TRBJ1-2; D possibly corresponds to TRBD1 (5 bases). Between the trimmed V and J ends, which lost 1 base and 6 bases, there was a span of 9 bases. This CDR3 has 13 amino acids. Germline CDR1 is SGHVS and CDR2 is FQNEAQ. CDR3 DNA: TGTGCCAGCAGCTTAGACAGGCTAGATGGCTACACCTTC. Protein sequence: CASSLDRLDGYTF.